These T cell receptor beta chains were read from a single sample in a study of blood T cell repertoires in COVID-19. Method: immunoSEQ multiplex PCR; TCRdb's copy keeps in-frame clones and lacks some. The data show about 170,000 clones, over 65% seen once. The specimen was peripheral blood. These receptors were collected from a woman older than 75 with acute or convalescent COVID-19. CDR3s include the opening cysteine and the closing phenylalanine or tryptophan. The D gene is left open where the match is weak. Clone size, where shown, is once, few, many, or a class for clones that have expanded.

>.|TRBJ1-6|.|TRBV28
TGTGCCAGCAGTTTATCCCCAGGCAAACGTTCACCCCTCCACTTT
CASSLSPGKRSPLHF
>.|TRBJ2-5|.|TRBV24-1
TGTGCCACCAGTGATTTGCCTGGCAGGAACAGCCCAGAGACCCAGTACTTC
CATSDLPGRNSPETQYF
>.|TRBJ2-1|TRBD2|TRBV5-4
TGTGCCAGTCCGGGGAGCGGGAGGGTTGACGGTGAGCAGTTCTTC
CASPGSGRVDGEQFF
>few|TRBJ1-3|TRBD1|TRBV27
TGTGCCAGCAGTTTGTCCCGGACAGGGACAAGAAACACCATATATTTT
CASSLSRTGTRNTIYF
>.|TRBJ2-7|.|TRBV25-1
TGTGCCAGCAGCCGGATTTCAGGGGAGTACGAGCAGTACTTC
CASSRISGEYEQYF
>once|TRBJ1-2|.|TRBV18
TGTGCCAGCTCACCAGATGGGACCGGGGGGTCTGGCTACACCTTC
CASSPDGTGGSGYTF
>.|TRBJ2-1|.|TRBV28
TGTGCCAGCAGTTTCCTAGCGTTCCATGAGCAGTTCTTC
CASSFLAFHEQFF
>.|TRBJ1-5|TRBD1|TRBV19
TGTGCCAGTAGTATCCGGGGACAGACGAATCAGCCCCAGCATTTT
CASSIRGQTNQPQHF
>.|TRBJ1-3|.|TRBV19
TGTGCCGGGGCCTCTGGAAACACCATATATTTT
CAGASGNTIYF
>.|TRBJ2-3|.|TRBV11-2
TGTGCCAGCAGCTCTCCCTTGGGAGTGGGTACAGATACGCAGTATTTT
CASSSPLGVGTDTQYF
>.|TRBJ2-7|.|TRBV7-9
TGTGCCAGCAGCTTAGGTTGGGGTGGAGGGACCGAGCAGTACTTC
CASSLGWGGGTEQYF
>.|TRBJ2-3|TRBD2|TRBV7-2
TGTGCCAGCAGCTGGGGACTAGCGGGAAGCACAGATACGCAGTATTTT
CASSWGLAGSTDTQYF
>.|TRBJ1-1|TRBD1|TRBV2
TGTGCCAGCAGTGGCTCGACAGGGGGCGAAGCTGAAGCTTTCTTT
CASSGSTGGEAEAFF
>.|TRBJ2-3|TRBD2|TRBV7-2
TGTGCCAGCAGCCCTCTAGCGGGAACAGATACGCAGTATTTT
CASSPLAGTDTQYF
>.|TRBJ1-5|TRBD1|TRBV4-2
TGTGCCAGCAGCCAACAGGACAGGGGGCTAGGTCAGCCCCAGCATTTT
CASSQQDRGLGQPQHF
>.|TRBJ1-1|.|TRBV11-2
TGTGCCAGCAGATTTACGAGGGATACCACTGAAGCTTTCTTT
CASRFTRDTTEAFF
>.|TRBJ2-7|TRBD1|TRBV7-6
TGTGCCAGCACCTCGGGACAGGGGCGTTACGAGCAGTACTTC
CASTSGQGRYEQYF
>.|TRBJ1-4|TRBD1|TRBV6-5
TGTGCCACCTTTTCCGGGACAGGGAGTGAAAAACTGTTTTTT
CATFSGTGSEKLFF
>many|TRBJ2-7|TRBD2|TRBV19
TGTGCCAGCACTCAGGGGCTAGCGGGAGATACTCACGAGCAGTACTTC
CASTQGLAGDTHEQYF
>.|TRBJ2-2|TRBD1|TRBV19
TGTGCCAGTAGGCCGGGACAGGGAGGGTTCGGGGAGCTGTTTTTT
CASRPGQGGFGELFF
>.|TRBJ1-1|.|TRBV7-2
TGTGCCAGCAGCTTAGATCGGGGATTTGAAGCTTTCTTT
CASSLDRGFEAFF
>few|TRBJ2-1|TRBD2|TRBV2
TGTGCCAGCAGTGGACTAGCGGGGGCGGGTGAGCAGTTCTTC
CASSGLAGAGEQFF
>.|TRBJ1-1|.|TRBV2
TGTGCCAGCAGTGTCGAGGGGAGGACTGAAGCTTTCTTT
CASSVEGRTEAFF
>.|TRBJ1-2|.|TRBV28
TGTGCCATACAAAGGGGGATAAACTATGGCTACACCTTC
CAIQRGINYGYTF
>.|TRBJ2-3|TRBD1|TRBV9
TGTGCCAGCAGCGCGTTGGGACAGGGGTTAACAGATACGCAGTATTTT
CASSALGQGLTDTQYF
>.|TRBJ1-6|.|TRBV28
TGTGCCAGCAGCAAAATGGGACACGGACAGTCTTCACCCCTCCACTTT
CASSKMGHGQSSPLHF
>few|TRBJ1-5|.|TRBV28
TGTGCCAGCAGTCTTAGCCATCAGCCCCAGCATTTT
CASSLSHQPQHF
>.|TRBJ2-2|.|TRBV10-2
TGCGCCAGCATTTCCCCGGGGACCGGGGAGCTGTTTTTT
CASISPGTGELFF
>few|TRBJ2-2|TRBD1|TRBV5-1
TGCGCCAGCAGGACCGGGACAGCAAACACCGGGGAGCTGTTTTTT
CASRTGTANTGELFF